This T cell receptor beta chain was sequenced during a study of CD8 T cells in ankylosing spondylitis. General study results and limits: Characteristic, it appeared, of ankylosing spondylitis blood was a TCR beta motif of eight highly homologous variants. Clones linked with disease were CD8+ and fairly uncommon in the peripheral blood. As reported, disease-linked clones showed significant enrichment in matched ankylosing spondylitis synovial fluid.

About this clonotype itself: Its cognate antigen is unknown.

With molecular barcodes, quantitative 5'-RACE was used to make the TCR beta libraries. TCRdb redid the calling of the 5' RACE reads with MiXCR, one entry per CDR3 protein. The sample gives approximately 250,000 distinct CDR3 sequences, roughly a quarter of which show up once; over 0.55% is in the top ten. The V gene lost 6 bases and the J gene lost 2 bases, with 12 bases spanning the gap. The CDR3 runs 13 residues. The germline gives CDR1 DFQATT, CDR2 SNEGSKA (reference sequence). Sample: blood, either unsorted or a sorted T cell fraction (not recorded which). This chain uses TRBV20-1 with TRBJ2-3; a weak D match, TRBD1 (6 bases). This TCR came from a male donor with ankylosing spondylitis or in good health (not recorded which). In nucleotides, the CDR3 is TGCAGTGCCCCGGACAGATTCACAGATACGCAGTATTTT. This gives the protein CSAPDRFTDTQYF.